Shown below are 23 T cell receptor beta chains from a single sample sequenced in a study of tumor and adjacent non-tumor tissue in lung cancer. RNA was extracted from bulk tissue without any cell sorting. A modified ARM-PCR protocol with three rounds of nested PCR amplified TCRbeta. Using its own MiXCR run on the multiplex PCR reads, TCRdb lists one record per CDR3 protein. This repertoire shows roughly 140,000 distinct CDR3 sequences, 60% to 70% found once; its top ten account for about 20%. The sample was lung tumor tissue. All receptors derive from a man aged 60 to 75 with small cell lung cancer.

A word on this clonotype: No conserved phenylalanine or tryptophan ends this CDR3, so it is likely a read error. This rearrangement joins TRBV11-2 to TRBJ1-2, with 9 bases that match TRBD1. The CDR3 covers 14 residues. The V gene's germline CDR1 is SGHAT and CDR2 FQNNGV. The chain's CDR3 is CVSSLAGTGYGYTI. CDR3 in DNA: TGTGTCAGCAGCTTAGCCGGGACAGGGTACGGTTACACCATC.

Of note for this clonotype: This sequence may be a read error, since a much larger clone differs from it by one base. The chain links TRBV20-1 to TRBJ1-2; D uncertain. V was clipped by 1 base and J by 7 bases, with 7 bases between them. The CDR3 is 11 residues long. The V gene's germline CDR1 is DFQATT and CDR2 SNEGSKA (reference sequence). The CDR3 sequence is CSARAAGGYTF. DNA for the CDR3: TGCAGTGCTAGAGCCGCAGGTGGCTACACCTTC.

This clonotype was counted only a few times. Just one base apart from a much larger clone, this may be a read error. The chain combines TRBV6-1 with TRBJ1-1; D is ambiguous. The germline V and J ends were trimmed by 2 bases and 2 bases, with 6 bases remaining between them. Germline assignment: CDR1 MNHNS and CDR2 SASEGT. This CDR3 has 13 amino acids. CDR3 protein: CASSERCNTEAFF. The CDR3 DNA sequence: TGTGCCAGCAGTGAAAGGTGTAACACTGAAGCTTTCTTT.

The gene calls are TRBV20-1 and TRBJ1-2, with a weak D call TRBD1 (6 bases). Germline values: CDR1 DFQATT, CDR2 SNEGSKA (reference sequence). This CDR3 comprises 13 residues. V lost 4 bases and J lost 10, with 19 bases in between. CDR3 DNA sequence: TGCAGTGCTATACTCGCCAGGTGGACAGCCTACACCTTC. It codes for CSAILARWTAYTF.

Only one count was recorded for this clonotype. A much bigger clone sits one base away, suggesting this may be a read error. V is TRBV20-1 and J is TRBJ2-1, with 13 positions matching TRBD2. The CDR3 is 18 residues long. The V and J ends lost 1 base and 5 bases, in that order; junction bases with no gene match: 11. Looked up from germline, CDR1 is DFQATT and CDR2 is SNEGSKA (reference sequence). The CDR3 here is CSARVPGWGLAGNNEQFF. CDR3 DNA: TGCAGTGCTAGAGTCCCAGGGTGGGGACTAGCGGGAAACAATGAGCAGTTCTTC.

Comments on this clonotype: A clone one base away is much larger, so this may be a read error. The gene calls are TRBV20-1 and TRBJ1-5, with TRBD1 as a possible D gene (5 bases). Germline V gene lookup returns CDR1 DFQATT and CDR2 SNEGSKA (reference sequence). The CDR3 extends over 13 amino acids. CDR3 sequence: CGARYLQGQPQHF. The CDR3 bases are TGCGGTGCTAGGTATTTGCAGGGTCAGCCCCAGCATTTT.

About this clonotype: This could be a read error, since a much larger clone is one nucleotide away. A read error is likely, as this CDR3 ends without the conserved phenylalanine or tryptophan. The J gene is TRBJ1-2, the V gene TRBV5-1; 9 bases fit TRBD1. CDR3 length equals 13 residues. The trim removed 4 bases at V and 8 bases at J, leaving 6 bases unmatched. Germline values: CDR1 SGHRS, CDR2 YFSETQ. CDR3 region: CASSAGTGSGYTV. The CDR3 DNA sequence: TGCGCCAGCAGCGCCGGGACAGGGTCGGGCTACACCGTC.

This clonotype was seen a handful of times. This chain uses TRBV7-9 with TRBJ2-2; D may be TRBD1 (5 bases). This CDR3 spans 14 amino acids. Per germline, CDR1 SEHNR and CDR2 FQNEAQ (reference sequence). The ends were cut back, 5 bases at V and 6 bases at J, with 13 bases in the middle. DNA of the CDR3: TGTGCCAGCAGCCGACTCGGACAATCCGGGGAGCTGTTTTTT. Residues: CASSRLGQSGELFF.

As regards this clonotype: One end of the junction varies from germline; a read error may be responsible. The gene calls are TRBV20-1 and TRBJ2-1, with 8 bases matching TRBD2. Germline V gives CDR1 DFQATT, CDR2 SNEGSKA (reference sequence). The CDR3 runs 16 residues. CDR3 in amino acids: CSTSGTSGGSYNEQFF. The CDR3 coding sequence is TGCAGTACATCCGGGACTAGTGGGGGCTCCTACAATGAACAGTTCTTC.

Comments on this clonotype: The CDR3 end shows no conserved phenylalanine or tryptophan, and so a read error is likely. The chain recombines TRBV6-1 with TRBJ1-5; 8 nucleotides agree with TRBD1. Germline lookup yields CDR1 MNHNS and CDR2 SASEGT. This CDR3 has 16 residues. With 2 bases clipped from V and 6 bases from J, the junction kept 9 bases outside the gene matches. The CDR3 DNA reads TGTGCCAGCAGTGAAATCGCAGGGGGCGGCGGTCAGCCCCAGCATTTA. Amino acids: CASSEIAGGGGQPQHL.

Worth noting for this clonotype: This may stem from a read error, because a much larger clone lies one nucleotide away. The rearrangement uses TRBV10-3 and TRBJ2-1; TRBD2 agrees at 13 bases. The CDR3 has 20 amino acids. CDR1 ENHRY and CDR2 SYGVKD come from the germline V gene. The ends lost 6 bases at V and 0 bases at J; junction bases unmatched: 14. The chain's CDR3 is CAISDPVGTSGAGSYNEQFF. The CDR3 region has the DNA TGTGCCATCAGCGACCCGGTTGGGACTAGCGGGGCCGGCTCCTACAATGAGCAGTTCTTC.

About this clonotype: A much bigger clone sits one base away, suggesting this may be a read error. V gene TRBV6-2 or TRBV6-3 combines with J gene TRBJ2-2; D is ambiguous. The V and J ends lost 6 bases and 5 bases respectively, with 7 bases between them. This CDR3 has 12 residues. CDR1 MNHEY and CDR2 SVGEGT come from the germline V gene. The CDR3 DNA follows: TGTGCCAGCAGAATCACAACCGGGGAGCTGTTTTTT. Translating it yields CASRITTGELFF.

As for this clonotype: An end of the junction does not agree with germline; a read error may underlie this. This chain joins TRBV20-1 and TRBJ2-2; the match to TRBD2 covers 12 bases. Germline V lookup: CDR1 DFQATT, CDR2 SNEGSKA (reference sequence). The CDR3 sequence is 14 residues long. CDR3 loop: CGANLAGGTGELFF. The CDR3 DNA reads TGCGGTGCTAACCTAGCGGGAGGGACCGGGGAGCTGTTCTTT.

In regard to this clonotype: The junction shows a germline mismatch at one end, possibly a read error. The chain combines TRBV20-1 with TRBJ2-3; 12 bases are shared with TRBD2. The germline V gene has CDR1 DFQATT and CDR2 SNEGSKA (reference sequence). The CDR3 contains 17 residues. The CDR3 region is CSARDLPSGRVRDKQYF. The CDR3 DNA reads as TGCAGTGCTAGAGATTTACCTAGCGGGAGGGTTCGGGATAAGCAGTATTTT.

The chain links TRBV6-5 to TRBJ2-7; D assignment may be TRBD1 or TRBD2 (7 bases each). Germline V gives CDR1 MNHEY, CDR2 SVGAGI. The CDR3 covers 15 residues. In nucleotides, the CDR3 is TGTGTCAGCAGGGGGGGGCTAGCGCCAGGCTACGAAGAGAACGTC. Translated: CVSRGGLAPGYEENV.

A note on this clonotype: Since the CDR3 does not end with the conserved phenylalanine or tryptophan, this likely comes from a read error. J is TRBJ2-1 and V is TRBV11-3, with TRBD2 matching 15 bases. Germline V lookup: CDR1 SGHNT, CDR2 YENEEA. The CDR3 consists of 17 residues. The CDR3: CASSSGLAGGPYNEQFI. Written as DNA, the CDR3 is TGCGCCAGCAGCTCAGGACTAGCGGGAGGGCCCTACAATGAGCAGTTCATC.

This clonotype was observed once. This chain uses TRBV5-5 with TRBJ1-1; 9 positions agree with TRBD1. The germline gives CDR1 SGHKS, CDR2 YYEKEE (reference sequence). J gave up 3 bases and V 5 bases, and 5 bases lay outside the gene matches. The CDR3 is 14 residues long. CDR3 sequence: CASRRQGGYTEAFF. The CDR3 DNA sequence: TGTGCCAGCAGACGACAGGGGGGTTACACTGAAGCTTTCTTT. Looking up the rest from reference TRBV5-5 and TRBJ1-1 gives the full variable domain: DAGVTQSPTHLIKTRGQQVTLRCSPISGHKSVSWYQQVLGQGPQFIFQYYEKEERGRGNFPDRFSARQFPNYSSELNVNALLLGDSALYLCASRRQGGYTEAFFGQGTRLTVV.

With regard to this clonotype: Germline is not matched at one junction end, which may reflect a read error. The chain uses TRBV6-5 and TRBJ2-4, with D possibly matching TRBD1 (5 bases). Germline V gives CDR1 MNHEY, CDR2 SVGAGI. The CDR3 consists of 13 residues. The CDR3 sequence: CASSYSQGVIQYF. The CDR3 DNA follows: TGTGCTAGCAGTTACTCTCAAGGGGTTATTCAGTACTTC.

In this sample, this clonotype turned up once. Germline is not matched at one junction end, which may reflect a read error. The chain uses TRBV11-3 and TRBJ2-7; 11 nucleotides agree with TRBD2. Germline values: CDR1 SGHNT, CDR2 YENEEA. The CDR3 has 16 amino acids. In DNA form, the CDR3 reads TGTGCCAGCAGCTACCTAGCGGGAGGTTGGTCATACGTGCAGTACTTC. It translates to CASSYLAGGWSYVQYF.

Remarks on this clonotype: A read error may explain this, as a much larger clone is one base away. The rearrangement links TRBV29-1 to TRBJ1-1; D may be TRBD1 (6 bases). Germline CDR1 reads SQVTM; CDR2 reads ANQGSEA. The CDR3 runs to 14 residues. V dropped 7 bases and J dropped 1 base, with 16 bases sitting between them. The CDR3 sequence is CSAMGRGSNTEAFF. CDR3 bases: TGCAGCGCAATGGGCAGGGGTTCGAACACTGAAGCTTTCTTT. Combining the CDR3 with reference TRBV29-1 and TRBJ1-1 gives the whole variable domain SAVISQKPSRDICQRGTSLTIQCQVDSQVTMMFWYRQQPGQSLTLIATANQGSEATYESGFVIDKFPISRPNLTFSTLTVSNMSPEDSSIYLCSAMGRGSNTEAFFGQGTRLTVV.

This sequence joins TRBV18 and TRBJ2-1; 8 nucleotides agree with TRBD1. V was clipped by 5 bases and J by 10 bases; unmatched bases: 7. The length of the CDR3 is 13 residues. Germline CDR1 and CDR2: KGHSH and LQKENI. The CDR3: CASSNRGFEEQFF. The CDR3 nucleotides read TGTGCCAGCTCAAACAGGGGGTTTGAGGAGCAGTTCTTC.

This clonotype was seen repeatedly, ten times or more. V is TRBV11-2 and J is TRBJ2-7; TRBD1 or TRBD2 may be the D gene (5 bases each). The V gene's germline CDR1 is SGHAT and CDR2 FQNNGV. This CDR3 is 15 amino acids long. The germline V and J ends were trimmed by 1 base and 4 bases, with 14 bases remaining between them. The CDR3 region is CASSLVFEGRYEQYF. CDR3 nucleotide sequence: TGTGCCAGCAGCTTAGTGTTTGAGGGACGATACGAGCAGTACTTC.

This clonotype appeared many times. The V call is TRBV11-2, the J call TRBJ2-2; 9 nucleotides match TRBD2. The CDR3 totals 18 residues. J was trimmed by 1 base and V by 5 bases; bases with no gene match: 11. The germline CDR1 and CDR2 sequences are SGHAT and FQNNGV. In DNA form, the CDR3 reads TGTGCCAGCAGCGGGAGGGGCGGGAGGGCCCTGAACACCGGGGAGCTGTTTTTT. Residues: CASSGRGGRALNTGELFF.